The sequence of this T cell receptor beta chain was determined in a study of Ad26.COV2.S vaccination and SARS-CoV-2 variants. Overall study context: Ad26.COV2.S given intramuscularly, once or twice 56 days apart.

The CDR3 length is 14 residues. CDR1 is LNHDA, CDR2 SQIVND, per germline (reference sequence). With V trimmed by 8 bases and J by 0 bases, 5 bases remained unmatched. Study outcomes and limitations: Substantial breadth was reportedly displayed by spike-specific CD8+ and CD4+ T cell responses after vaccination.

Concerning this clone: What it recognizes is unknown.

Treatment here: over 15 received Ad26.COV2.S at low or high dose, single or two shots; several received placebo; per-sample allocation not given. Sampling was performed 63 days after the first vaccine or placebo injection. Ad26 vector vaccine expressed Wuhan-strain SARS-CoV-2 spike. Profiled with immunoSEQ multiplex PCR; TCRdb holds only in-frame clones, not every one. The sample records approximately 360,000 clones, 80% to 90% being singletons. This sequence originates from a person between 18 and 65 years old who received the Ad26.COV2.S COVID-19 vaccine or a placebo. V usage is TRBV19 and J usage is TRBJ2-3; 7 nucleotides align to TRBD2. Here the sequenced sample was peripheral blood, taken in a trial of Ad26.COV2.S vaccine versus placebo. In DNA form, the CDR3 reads TGTGCCAGTTGTCTAGCGGCTAGCACAGATACGCAGTATTTT. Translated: CASCLAASTDTQYF.